The text below deals with one TCR beta chain. Produced via immunoSEQ multiplex PCR; TCRdb's table is partial and in-frame only. This repertoire shows over a million clones, around 97% found once; its top ten account for 1.2%. These data originate in a study of shared clonotypes between healthy human individuals. The CDR3 is made up of 15 amino acids. V lost 3 bases, J lost 5 bases, and 16 bases lay in between. Germline V lookup: CDR1 KGHSH, CDR2 LQKENI. This chain uses TRBV18 with TRBJ1-1; D perhaps matches TRBD1 (5 bases). Sequencing input: naive CD4+ T cells sorted from blood. Specified subset: CD45RA+ positively selected. The TCR sequence derives from a man aged 25-40 years in good health. The CDR3 loop is CASSPLREVWTEAFF. As DNA, the CDR3 is TGTGCCAGCTCACCGCTCAGGGAAGTATGGACTGAAGCTTTCTTT.